These 23 T cell receptor beta chains originate from one sample sequenced in a study of T cells in Graves' hyperthyroidism and ophthalmopathy. From RNA transcripts, TCR beta CDR3 regions were amplified. The TCR CDR3 first-round RT-PCR relied on the HTBI primer set. Each CDR3 protein gets one entry after TCRdb re-called the multiplex PCR reads with MiXCR. Of 540,000 or so distinct CDR3 sequences detected, about 43% appear once; the ten largest clones hold around 19%. Sequencing used peripheral blood or thyroid tissue (not recorded which). The receptors stem from an adult woman with Graves' disease, either hyperthyroidism or ophthalmopathy (not recorded which).

This clonotype was picked up a small number of times. J is TRBJ1-5 and V is TRBV7-8, with D perhaps TRBD1 (6 bases). The germline V gene has CDR1 SGHVS and CDR2 FQNEAQ. CDR3 size: 14 residues. V was pared by 5 bases and J by 5 bases, with 13 bases between. CDR3 nucleotide sequence: TGTGCCAGCAGCCCCGGGGGGGCGGATCAGCCCCAGCATTTT. Amino acids: CASSPGGADQPQHF.

Regarding this clonotype: Relative to the germline gene, one junction end is altered; a read error may explain this. The J gene is TRBJ2-7, the V gene TRBV12-3 or TRBV12-4; 7 bases agree with TRBD1. This CDR3 comprises 12 residues. CDR3 protein: CASSLEGATPDF. The CDR3, as DNA: TGTGCCAGCAGTTTAGAGGGGGCAACGCCCGACTTC.

This clonotype was recorded once. This chain connects TRBV12-3 or TRBV12-4 to TRBJ2-7; 7 bases align to TRBD1. The V and J ends lost 5 bases and 4 bases, in that order; junction bases with no gene match: 11. The CDR3 has 15 amino acids. In DNA form, the CDR3 reads TGTGCCAGCAGTGAAAGAAAGGGGGCTGGGTACGAGCAGTACTTC. This codes for CASSERKGAGYEQYF.

As regards this clonotype: Germline and junction disagree at one end, which may indicate a read error. This sequence joins TRBV5-1 and TRBJ2-7; the match to TRBD2 covers 10 bases. This CDR3 is 16 amino acids long. Germline loops: CDR1 SGHRS, CDR2 YFSETQ. CDR3 DNA sequence: TGTGCCAGCAGCCCGGGGGCTAGGGGACTAGCGTACGAGCAGTACTTC. It translates to CASSPGARGLAYEQYF.

The J gene is TRBJ2-7, the V gene TRBV29-1; 16 bases line up with TRBD2. This CDR3 is 16 amino acids long. The ends lost 6 bases at V and 1 base at J; junction bases unmatched: 6. Germline V gives CDR1 SQVTM, CDR2 ANQGSEA. The chain's CDR3 is CSVTGTSGRESYEQYF. The CDR3 coding sequence is TGCAGCGTCACCGGGACTAGCGGGAGGGAATCCTACGAGCAGTACTTC.

This clonotype occurred many times. The chain couples TRBV4-1 to TRBJ1-6, with no clear D. The length of the CDR3 is 13 residues. The germline V gene has CDR1 MGHRA and CDR2 YSYEKL. V lost 2 bases, J lost 14 bases, and 13 bases lay in between. The CDR3 nucleotides are TGCGCCAGCAGCCAAATAGACCGGGGAACCCTCCACTTT. Protein: CASSQIDRGTLHF.

J is TRBJ2-7 and V is TRBV2; no clear D gene. The CDR3 is 12 amino acids. Looked up from germline, CDR1 is SNHLY and CDR2 is FYNNEI. V was cut by 3 bases and J by 4 bases, with 7 bases left in between. The CDR3 region is CASSDGIYEQYF. As DNA, the CDR3 is TGTGCCAGCAGTGATGGCATATACGAGCAGTACTTC.

V is TRBV7-9 and J is TRBJ1-1, with a weak D call TRBD1 (5 bases). V was pared by 5 bases and J by 1 base, with 17 bases between. Germline V lookup: CDR1 SEHNR, CDR2 FQNEAQ (reference sequence). This CDR3 spans 16 amino acids. Here the CDR3 reads CASSPRLGQKNTEAFF. The CDR3 nucleotides read TGTGCCAGCAGCCCTAGGCTCGGACAAAAGAACACTGAAGCTTTCTTT.

J is TRBJ1-1 and V is TRBV20-1; TRBD1 aligns across 11 bases. The CDR3 contains 16 residues. Germline lookup yields CDR1 DFQATT and CDR2 SNEGSKA (reference sequence). The V and J ends lost 2 bases and 1 base, in that order; junction bases with no gene match: 6. CDR3 sequence: CSARSGTGGGNTEAFF. In DNA, the CDR3 is TGCAGTGCTAGATCCGGGACAGGGGGTGGGAACACTGAAGCTTTCTTT.

To note about this clonotype: A junction boundary mismatches the germline segment, possibly from a read error. The chain uses TRBV10-2 and TRBJ2-7, with TRBD1 matching over 11 bases. This CDR3 is built from 13 residues. Germline V gives CDR1 WSHSY, CDR2 SAAADI. Here the CDR3 DNA reads TGTGCCAGCACGGGACAGGGGGGACATAGGCAGTACTTC. Its protein is CASTGQGGHRQYF.

This clonotype was seen many times. The J gene is TRBJ2-7, the V gene TRBV7-2; 13 bases are a match to TRBD2. V shed 3 bases and J 5 bases; nucleotides not matched to a gene: 7. CDR1 is SGHTA, CDR2 FQGNSA, per germline. The CDR3 has 16 amino acids. As DNA, the CDR3 is TGTGCCAGCAGCTTTTCGGGGACTAGCGGGACTAACGAGCAGTACTTC. This encodes CASSFSGTSGTNEQYF.

This clonotype was seen at least ten times. The chain recombines TRBV14 with TRBJ2-5, with D maybe TRBD1 (6 bases). Germline values: CDR1 SGHDN, CDR2 FVKESK. Trimming left V 4 bases short and J 4 bases short, with 13 bases between. CDR3 size: 14 residues. CDR3 in DNA: TGTGCCAGCAGCCGCACAGGGTTGGGAGAGACCCAGTACTTC. Protein sequence: CASSRTGLGETQYF.

The CDR3 spells CASSLQNRNEKLFF. The CDR3 coding sequence is TGTGCCAGCAGTTTACAGAACAGAAATGAAAAACTGTTTTTT. The chain is built from TRBV7-8 and TRBJ1-4; D gene uncertain. Germline assignment: CDR1 SGHVS and CDR2 FQNEAQ. V lost 6 bases and J lost 5, with 13 bases in between. This CDR3 has 14 amino acids.

This sequence joins TRBV7-2 and TRBJ2-1; D could derive from TRBD1 or TRBD2 (6 bases each). V dropped 5 bases and J dropped 7 bases, with 15 bases sitting between them. The CDR3 loop spans 14 amino acids. Germline V CDR1 and CDR2: SGHTA, FQGNSA. This chain's CDR3 is CASSPRGVGNEQFF. As DNA, the CDR3 is TGTGCCAGCAGCCCGAGGGGGGTTGGAAATGAGCAGTTCTTC.

The chain is built from TRBV10-3 and TRBJ2-5, with 9 bases aligning to TRBD1. V was clipped by 10 bases and J by 2 bases; unmatched bases: 11. The CDR3 totals 15 residues. The germline CDR1 and CDR2 sequences are ENHRY and SYGVKD. The CDR3 loop reads CASRSRDRVQETQYF. The CDR3 DNA reads TGTGCCAGCAGGTCCCGGGACAGGGTTCAAGAGACCCAGTACTTC.

The chain is built from TRBV29-1 and TRBJ2-7; D may be TRBD1 or TRBD2 (7 bases each). The J call could be wrong; TRBJ2-5 is a better fit for the DNA end. The CDR3 contains 16 residues. The germline gives CDR1 SQVTM, CDR2 ANQGSEA. CDR3 nucleotides: TGCAGCGTTGTGTTCTCGCCAGGGGGGGAAGAGGAGACCCAGTACTTC. This sequence encodes CSVVFSPGGEEETQYF.

There are many counts of this clonotype. This rearrangement joins TRBV4-1 to TRBJ1-1; D possibly corresponds to TRBD1 (5 bases). Per germline, CDR1 MGHRA and CDR2 YSYEKL. This CDR3 is 15 amino acids long. Trimming shortened V by 3 bases and J by 3 bases, and 14 bases separated the two germline ends. The CDR3 DNA sequence: TGCGCCAGCAGCCACCCGACAGCTTTATACACTGAAGCTTTCTTT. Its protein is CASSHPTALYTEAFF.

To note about this clonotype: It may be a read error: a sequence one base away is much more abundant. The chain has TRBV6-5 and TRBJ1-1; 10 bases align to TRBD1. V lost 2 bases and J lost 3; bases outside the gene matches: 0. CDR1 is MNHEY and CDR2 is SVGAGI in the germline V gene. CDR3 length: 14 amino acids. Written as DNA, the CDR3 is TGTGCCAGCAGTTACGACAGGGGGCACACTGAAGCTTTCTTT. Translating gives CASSYDRGHTEAFF.

This clonotype was detected only a few times. This chain connects TRBV29-1 to TRBJ2-6, with D unresolved. Germline-derived CDR1 and CDR2 are SQVTM and ANQGSEA. This CDR3 spans 13 amino acids. With 6 bases removed from V and 2 bases from J, the gap between germline ends came to 8 bases. The CDR3 nucleotides are TGCAGCGTCGGTAACACTGGGGCCAACGTCCTGACTTTC. Its translation: CSVGNTGANVLTF.

DNA of the CDR3: TGTGCCAGCAGCCCCGCAGGAGGCGGTGAAAAACTGTTTTTT. Its protein product is CASSPAGGGEKLFF. The V gene is TRBV7-9, the J gene TRBJ1-4; D unresolved. Germline lookup yields CDR1 SEHNR and CDR2 FQNEAQ (reference sequence). This CDR3 contains 14 residues. With 5 bases removed from V and 7 bases from J, the gap between germline ends came to 14 bases.

The gene calls are TRBV2 and TRBJ2-6, with 7 bases that match TRBD1. J gave up 4 bases and V 7 bases, and 4 bases lay outside the gene matches. There are 14 residues in the CDR3. The germline V gene has CDR1 SNHLY and CDR2 FYNNEI. The CDR3 bases are TGTGCCAGCATGACAGGGACAGGGGCCAACGTCCTGACTTTC. This translates into CASMTGTGANVLTF.

This clonotype has at least ten counts. This sequence joins TRBV9 and TRBJ1-1, with D perhaps matching TRBD1 (6 bases). Trimming removed 4 bases at V and 1 base at J, with 11 bases between. The CDR3 contains 14 residues. Germline V gene lookup returns CDR1 SGDLS and CDR2 YYNGEE. CDR3 protein: CASSISQGNTEAFF. For the CDR3, the DNA is TGTGCCAGCAGCATCTCACAGGGGAACACTGAAGCTTTCTTT.

This clonotype was counted at least ten times. The chain is built from TRBV5-1 and TRBJ2-2; 9 bases fit TRBD1. From germline, CDR1 is SGHRS and CDR2 YFSETQ. With 4 bases clipped from V and 3 bases from J, the junction kept 4 bases outside the gene matches. The CDR3 contains 15 residues. The CDR3 protein is CASSAGTGYTGELFF. In DNA form, the CDR3 reads TGCGCCAGCAGCGCCGGGACAGGGTACACCGGGGAGCTGTTTTTT.